Reported below is one TCR beta chain. These data come from a study of long-term antiretroviral therapy in people with HIV. A v3.0 immunoSEQ assay was performed at survey level. Clones were read by immunoSEQ multiplex PCR, and TCRdb kept only the in-frame ones, dropping some. Here the sample spans 20,000 to 25,000 clones, 81% being singletons. The V gene lost 3 bases and the J gene lost 0 bases, with 12 bases spanning the gap. The length of the CDR3 is 15 residues. CDR1 LNHDA and CDR2 SQIVND come from the germline V gene (reference sequence). The J gene is TRBJ2-7, the V gene TRBV19, with D maybe TRBD2 (6 bases). The TCR originated in a man aged 40-49 years with HIV. The specimen was unsorted PBMCs, collected 0.1 years before starting antiretroviral therapy. The CDR3 DNA sequence: TGTGCCAGTAGTATGGGTCGGGGGAACTCCTACGAGCAGTACTTC. It codes for CASSMGRGNSYEQYF.